A single sample is the source of the 6 T cell receptor beta chains below, sequenced in a study of blood T cells in healthy people across ages. Then a second PCR, running about 7 to 11 cycles, was carried out with a sample-barcoded 5' primer and a J-beta primer mix. In TCRdb, the 5' RACE reads were re-called with MiXCR into one record per CDR3 protein. This sample has roughly 410,000 distinct CDR3 sequences; over 45% occur once, and the top ten carry 50% to 65%. The sequenced material came from blood. These receptors all stem from a man in his sixties in good health.

This chain connects TRBV20-1 to TRBJ2-1; D is undetermined. V was shortened by 2 bases and J by 3 bases, with 5 bases between the two germline ends. Germline V gene sequence: CDR1 DFQATT, CDR2 SNEGSKA (reference sequence). The CDR3 is made up of 12 amino acids. CDR3 DNA sequence: TGCAGTGCTAGAAGCTTCTACAATGAGCAGTTCTTC. Its protein is CSARSFYNEQFF.

The rearrangement links TRBV29-1 to TRBJ2-4; 7 nucleotides align to TRBD1. TRBJ2-5 matches the DNA end more closely, so the J call is doubtful. This CDR3 is 12 amino acids long. Germline V gives CDR1 SQVTM, CDR2 ANQGSEA. The CDR3 coding sequence is TGCAGCGACAACAGGGGTGGAGAGACCCAGTACTTC. Its protein product is CSDNRGGETQYF.

The rearrangement links TRBV10-3 to TRBJ1-4; D gene unclear. This CDR3 region has 13 residues. V lost 2 bases and J lost 3, with 4 bases in between. Germline V gives CDR1 ENHRY, CDR2 SYGVKD. The DNA for the CDR3 is TGTGCCATCAGTGAGACAGCTAATGAAAAACTGTTTTTT. This gives the protein CAISETANEKLFF.

In this sample, this clonotype turned up a few times. The chain employs TRBV20-1 and TRBJ1-2, with D perhaps TRBD1 (5 bases). The V gene's germline CDR1 is DFQATT and CDR2 SNEGSKA (reference sequence). This CDR3 spans 12 amino acids. V dropped 3 bases and J dropped 4 bases, with 9 bases sitting between them. The CDR3 nucleotides read TGCAGTGCTAGGGGGGTGTCCTATGGCTACACCTTC. It encodes CSARGVSYGYTF.

This clonotype was found a few times. The rearrangement joins TRBV10-2 to TRBJ1-1; D is uncertain. Germline assignment: CDR1 WSHSY and CDR2 SAAADI. Trimming removed 7 bases from V and 6 bases from J, with 18 bases in between. The CDR3 is 14 residues long. CDR3 nucleotide sequence: TGCGCCAGCAAATTGGAGGGAGTTTGGGCTGAAGCTTTCTTT. This gives the protein CASKLEGVWAEAFF.

This clonotype showed up just a few times. The chain employs TRBV5-1 and TRBJ2-3, with 9 bases identical to TRBD1. CDR1 SGHRS and CDR2 YFSETQ come from the germline V gene. The CDR3 runs to 15 residues. The trim removed 4 bases at V and 5 bases at J, leaving 8 bases unmatched. The CDR3: CASSLRGTGRDTQYF. The CDR3 DNA follows: TGCGCCAGCAGCCTACGCGGGACAGGGAGAGATACGCAGTATTTT.